Listed below are T cell receptor beta chains from one sample, sequenced in a study of cytomegalovirus exposure and HLA in healthy donors. Generated by immunoSEQ multiplex PCR, the TCRdb table keeps only in-frame clones and is missing some. The sample contains some 140,000 clones, 80% of which appear only once. The sequenced sample was PBMCs. The source of these receptors is a woman in her 40s in good health and CMV-seropositive. The CDR3 runs from the conserved cysteine through the conserved F or W. The D gene is left open where the match is weak. The size field is filled for only some rows; it gives once, few, many or a size class.

abundance	d_gene	j_gene	v_gene	CDR3nt	CDR3aa
few	TRBD1	TRBJ2-7	TRBV9	TGTGCCAGCAGCGTAGCGGGACAGGGATTTCACGAGCAGTACTTC	CASSVAGQGFHEQYF
few	-	TRBJ1-5	TRBV30	TGTGCCTGGAGTGGGGGGGATAGCAATCAGCCCCAGCATTTT	CAWSGGDSNQPQHF
-	-	TRBJ1-4	TRBV2	TGTGCCAGCAGGGAGGGCCTAAATGAAAAACTGTTTTTT	CASREGLNEKLFF
-	TRBD2	TRBJ2-3	TRBV19	TGTGCCAGTCGAGATAGCGGGAGGACAGATACGCAGTATTTT	CASRDSGRTDTQYF
-	-	TRBJ1-3	TRBV6-1	TGTGCCAGCAGTGAGGACTTCTCTGGAAACACCATATATTTT	CASSEDFSGNTIYF
-	TRBD1	TRBJ1-1	TRBV19	TGTGCCAGTAGTATCGGGGGACAGCAAACTGAAGCTTTCTTT	CASSIGGQQTEAFF
-	-	TRBJ2-1	TRBV29-1	TGCAGCGTTGAGACACCGAGCTCCTACAATGAGCAGTTCTTC	CSVETPSSYNEQFF
-	-	TRBJ2-1	TRBV7-2	TGTGCCAGCAGCTTTGAGCGGAGCTCCTACAATGAGCAGTTCTTC	CASSFERSSYNEQFF
-	TRBD1	TRBJ2-7	TRBV9	TGTGCCAGCAGCGTAGAGGACAGGGGGCTCGAGCAGTACTTC	CASSVEDRGLEQYF
once	TRBD2	TRBJ2-3	TRBV5-4	TGTGCCAGCAGCTTCTCCGCGGGAGGCAGGGTAGATACGCAGTATTTT	CASSFSAGGRVDTQYF
-	TRBD1	TRBJ2-7	TRBV7-9	TGTGCCAGCAGCTTAGCCAGGGGGTACTACGAGCAGTACTTC	CASSLARGYYEQYF
-	-	TRBJ1-3	TRBV28	TGTGCCAGCAGTTTATATGGGGGCCCGGGATACACCATATATTTT	CASSLYGGPGYTIYF
-	-	TRBJ1-5	TRBV5-5	TGTGCCAGCAGTATGTATAGCAATCAGCCCCAGCATTTT	CASSMYSNQPQHF
-	TRBD1	TRBJ2-3	TRBV6-5	TGTGCCAGCAGAAGACAGGGGAGCACAGATACGCAGTATTTT	CASRRQGSTDTQYF
-	-	TRBJ2-1	TRBV11-2	TGTGCCAGCAGCTCTTTTCGGTCGAATGAGCAGTTCTTC	CASSSFRSNEQFF
-	TRBD2	TRBJ2-1	TRBV11-3	TGTGCCAGCAGCTTACTAGCGGGAGTTAATGAGCAGTTCTTC	CASSLLAGVNEQFF
-	TRBD1	TRBJ2-7	TRBV9	TGTGCCAGCAGCGTGGGGGGGACAGGGGGCCGCTACGAGCAGTACTTC	CASSVGGTGGRYEQYF
-	-	TRBJ1-5	TRBV28	TGTGCCAGCAGTGCAGGAGGTAGCAATCAGCCCCAGCATTTT	CASSAGGSNQPQHF
-	TRBD1	TRBJ2-3	TRBV29-1	TGCAGCGTTTCCCCGGGACAGGGATGGGATACGCAGTATTTT	CSVSPGQGWDTQYF
once	-	TRBJ2-7	TRBV7-8	TGTGCCAGCAGTCGCTCCCTGTTGAACATGAAAAACTACGAGCAGTACTTC	CASSRSLLNMKNYEQYF
few	-	TRBJ1-2	TRBV19	TGTGCCAGTAGTCCACAGGGCTATGGCTACACCTTC	CASSPQGYGYTF
-	TRBD1	TRBJ1-4	TRBV4-1	TGCGCCAGCAGCCAAGAGGGACAGGGAATTTCTAATGAAAAACTGTTTTTT	CASSQEGQGISNEKLFF
-	TRBD2	TRBJ2-7	TRBV6-1	TGTGCCAGCAGTGTAGTAGCGGGGGTCTACGAGCAGTACTTC	CASSVVAGVYEQYF